This TCR beta chain appears in the sequencing data of a study of blood T cell repertoires in COVID-19. Background on the study: Sources were T cells, B-cell-depleted T cells, or PBMCs; the material itself was cDNA or gDNA.

In the original analysis: Using reference gene primer amplification, nucleated cell counts were estimated. The repertoire was sequenced with immunoSEQ multiplex PCR; TCRdb's copy has only in-frame clones and lacks some. V, J and clone size reflect that table, while D and trimming were determined from the DNA. Of roughly 80,000 clones in the sample, about four fifths were seen once. This clonotype was obtained from a human donor in a cohort sampled during active COVID-19. The material sequenced was peripheral blood.

In nucleotides, the CDR3 is TGTGCCAGCAGCTTAGTAACAGGGAATGAAAAACTGTTTTTT. Translating it yields CASSLVTGNEKLFF. The V and J genes are TRBV7-2 and TRBJ1-4, with a weak D call TRBD1 (6 bases). Trimming pared 1 base from V and 5 bases from J, leaving 8 bases between. The CDR3 contains 14 residues. In germline, CDR1 is SGHTA, CDR2 FQGNSA.